Shown below are 14 T cell receptor beta chains from a single sample sequenced in a study of T cell repertoires in cytomegalovirus infection. These receptors have no identified antigens. TCRdb called the reads again in MiXCR, with one record for every CDR3 protein. Among fewer than 850,000 distinct CDR3 sequences listed, about 28% were seen once. The specimen was cultured CD8+ T cells from PBMCs, collected from culture after CMV antigen stimulation. Source of these receptors: a human donor in good health (CMV status not recorded). Some clones in this sample may be carry-over from other donors' samples.

The chain has TRBV2 and TRBJ1-2, with 8 bases that match TRBD1. The CDR3 has 14 amino acids. CDR1 is SNHLY, CDR2 FYNNEI, per germline. The ends lost 4 bases at V and 6 bases at J; junction bases unmatched: 7. The CDR3 DNA follows: TGTGCCAGCAGTGGGATGGACAGGGTAAATGGCTACACCTTC. It codes for CASSGMDRVNGYTF.

This clonotype was seen a few times. This sequence joins TRBV14 and TRBJ2-1; the D call may be TRBD1 or TRBD2 (6 bases each). V was clipped by 4 bases and J by 2 bases, with 12 bases between them. Germline V lookup: CDR1 SGHDN, CDR2 FVKESK. There are 15 residues in the CDR3. The CDR3 region is CASSPGADPYNEQFF. CDR3 nucleotide sequence: TGTGCCAGCAGCCCGGGGGCCGATCCCTACAATGAGCAGTTCTTC.

This clonotype was seen more than once but under ten times. The chain joins TRBV12-3 or TRBV12-4 to TRBJ2-2, with TRBD1 as a possible D gene (6 bases). There are 14 residues in the CDR3. Trimming removed 6 bases at V and 5 bases at J, with 13 bases between. The DNA of the CDR3 is TGTGCCAGCAGCCAACTTCAGGGGACCGGGGAGCTGTTTTTT. It encodes CASSQLQGTGELFF.

In this sample, this clonotype turned up a few times. This chain links TRBV6-1 with TRBJ1-5, with D unclear. CDR1 and CDR2 from the germline V gene are MNHNS and SASEGT. The V and J ends lost 5 bases and 1 base respectively, with 6 bases between them. The CDR3 totals 13 residues. In DNA form, the CDR3 reads TGTGCCAGCAGTTCTTGGAGCAATCAGCCCCAGCATTTT. This encodes CASSSWSNQPQHF.

The chain combines TRBV19 with TRBJ2-3; D possibly corresponds to TRBD2 (5 bases). The germline gives CDR1 LNHDA, CDR2 SQIVND (reference sequence). The CDR3 has 16 amino acids. V was shortened by 3 bases and J by 6 bases, with 19 bases between the two germline ends. CDR3 bases: TGTGCCAGTAGTATGGATAGCGCTCATGCTCGGGATACGCAGTATTTT. Translated, it gives CASSMDSAHARDTQYF.

The chain is built from TRBV18 and TRBJ1-1; the D is unclear. The CDR3 length is 13 residues. V was clipped by 3 bases and J by 6 bases, with 11 bases between them. The germline gives CDR1 KGHSH, CDR2 LQKENI. CDR3 sequence reads: CASSPRGTAEAFF. The CDR3 region has the DNA TGTGCCAGCTCACCCCGAGGTACCGCTGAAGCTTTCTTT.

This clonotype showed up just a few times. The chain is built from TRBV11-2 and TRBJ1-4, with D unresolved. The CDR3 length is 15 residues. CDR1 and CDR2 from the germline V gene are SGHAT and FQNNGV. V lost 5 bases and J 4 bases, leaving 14 bases between the germline ends. The CDR3 coding sequence is TGTGCCAGCAGCCTCCGGTCGCGAATTAATGAAAAACTGTTTTTT. Its translation is CASSLRSRINEKLFF. The full variable domain, rest sourced from reference TRBV11-2 and TRBJ1-4, is EAGVAQSPRYKIIEKRQSVAFWCNPISGHATLYWYQQILGQGPKLLIQFQNNGVVDDSQLPKDRFSAERLKGVDSTLKIQPAKLEDSAVYLCASSLRSRINEKLFFGSGTQLSVL.

The CDR3, as DNA: TGTGCCAGCAGTCTAGCGCCACCGGGAGGAGATACGCAGTATTTT. Protein sequence: CASSLAPPGGDTQYF. The chain carries TRBV5-4 and TRBJ2-3; 7 bases are a match to TRBD2. Germline V lookup: CDR1 SGHNT, CDR2 YYREEE (reference sequence). This CDR3 spans 15 amino acids. V lost 5 bases, J lost 5 bases, and 11 bases stayed unmatched.

The gene calls are TRBV9 and TRBJ2-3; D could derive from TRBD1 or TRBD2 (7 bases each). V lost 4 bases to trimming and J lost 2 bases, with 26 bases between them. Germline-derived CDR1 and CDR2 are SGDLS and YYNGEE. This CDR3 is built from 19 residues. The CDR3 coding sequence is TGTGCCAGCAGCTCAAGGGGGCGGCGGGGGCCTCCCCTCACAGATACGCAGTATTTT. It is translated as CASSSRGRRGPPLTDTQYF.

This chain uses TRBV19 with TRBJ2-1; D could derive from TRBD1 or TRBD2 (5 bases each). V gave up 6 bases and J gave up 1 base, with 22 bases separating them. In germline, CDR1 is LNHDA, CDR2 SQIVND (reference sequence). The CDR3 length is 18 residues. The CDR3 DNA follows: TGTGCCAGTAGCTATTCCCCGCCGGGGCAGGGTTCCTACAATGAGCAGTTCTTC. This translates into CASSYSPPGQGSYNEQFF.

About this clonotype itself: One end of the junction varies from germline; a read error may be responsible. This chain uses TRBV27 with TRBJ1-6; 12 positions match TRBD1. The CDR3 sequence is 15 residues long. In germline, CDR1 is MNHEY, CDR2 SMNVEV (reference sequence). The DNA for the CDR3 is TGTACCAGCAGTACAACCGGGACAGGGGGCTCACCCCTCCACTTT. It encodes CTSSTTGTGGSPLHF.

This clonotype was counted only a few times. V is TRBV6-1 and J is TRBJ2-7; D not resolved. Germline V gene lookup returns CDR1 MNHNS and CDR2 SASEGT. There are 14 residues in the CDR3. Trimming pared 6 bases from V and 0 bases from J, leaving 12 bases between. CDR3 protein: CASSWRGTSYEQYF. The CDR3 nucleotides read TGTGCCAGCAGCTGGAGAGGTACCTCCTACGAGCAGTACTTC.

Only a few counts were recorded for this clonotype. The chain uses TRBV27 and TRBJ1-1; a weak D match, TRBD1 (5 bases). The V gene lost 3 bases and the J gene lost 0 bases, with 17 bases spanning the gap. The CDR3 is 17 residues long. Germline lookup yields CDR1 MNHEY and CDR2 SMNVEV (reference sequence). CDR3 amino acids: CASSFSWAGIMNTEAFF. For the CDR3, the DNA is TGTGCCAGCAGTTTTTCCTGGGCAGGGATAATGAACACTGAAGCTTTCTTT.

Concerning this clonotype itself: This may come from a read error, since a much larger clone is one base off. The rearrangement uses TRBV12-3 or TRBV12-4 and TRBJ1-2, with D possibly matching TRBD1 (5 bases). CDR3 length: 16 residues. V lost 8 bases to trimming and J lost 1 base, with 20 bases between them. CDR3 sequence: CASGYRDGPFNYGYTF. The DNA of the CDR3 is TGTGCCAGCGGCTACCGGGACGGACCCTTTAACTATGGCTACACCTTC.